This T cell receptor beta chain derives from a study of cytomegalovirus exposure and HLA in healthy donors. Study context: Clustering assigned 81% of the approximately 390 genotyped donors to the Caucasian-associated ancestry cluster. Regarding the study as a whole: Researchers reportedly found TCR beta sequences accurately predicted most subjects' HLA-A and HLA-B alleles. HLA alleles were associated with 17,000 or so TCR beta sequences in a later analysis at 0.05 false discovery rate. A few CMV-associated chains proved CMV antigen-specific in vitro.

This clone was counted a few times. Antigen unknown. CDR3 length: 15 amino acids. Trimming took 0 bases from V and 4 from J, leaving 13 bases between them. From germline, CDR1 is SGHRS and CDR2 YFSETQ. The PCR made use of 60 Vbeta and 13 Jbeta primers. TCRdb keeps only in-frame clones here, not all; method: immunoSEQ multiplex PCR. This table holds around 100,000 clones, 76% found once. The sequencing input was PBMCs. The V call is TRBV5-1, the J call TRBJ1-1; D ambiguous. This TCR derives from a woman younger than 35 in good health and CMV-seropositive. CDR3 loop: CASSLVGSIGTEAFF. The CDR3 region has the DNA TGCGCCAGCAGCTTGGTGGGCTCAATAGGCACTGAAGCTTTCTTT.